Listed below are T cell receptor beta chains from one sample, sequenced in a study of Ad26.COV2.S vaccination and SARS-CoV-2 variants. Clones were sequenced by immunoSEQ multiplex PCR, and TCRdb holds only the in-frame ones, with some missing. There are fewer than 800,000 clones in the sample; roughly 90% occur only once, and over 1.3% lies in the top ten. This specimen consisted of peripheral blood, obtained in a trial of Ad26.COV2.S vaccine versus placebo. Source of these receptors: a person aged 18-65 years who received the Ad26.COV2.S COVID-19 vaccine or a placebo. The CDR3 runs from the conserved cysteine through the conserved F or W. The D gene is left open where the match is weak. Clone size is given for some rows only: seen once, a few or many times, or a class if the clone is expanded.

d_call clone_size j_call v_call cdr3_nt cdr3_aa
. . TRBJ2-2 TRBV5-1 TGCGCCAGCAGCCAAACTAGTAAGATTACCGGGGAGCTGTTTTTT CASSQTSKITGELFF
. . TRBJ2-3 TRBV5-6 TGTGCCAGCAGCCCCGTCGGTGTGGACGCAGATACGCAGTATTTT CASSPVGVDADTQYF
. . TRBJ2-3 TRBV27 TGTGCCAGCAGTTCTCCAATAGATACGCAGTATTTT CASSSPIDTQYF
. . TRBJ2-5 TRBV5-1 TGCGCCAGCAGCTTCTCCAGGGGCCCCCAAGAGACCCAGTACTTC CASSFSRGPQETQYF
. . TRBJ2-3 TRBV5-1 TGCGCCAGCAGCCGATCGGGCCAAACAAGGGATACGCAGTATTTT CASSRSGQTRDTQYF
. . TRBJ1-1 TRBV7-9 TGTGCCAGCAGCAGCAGGGAAAGGGGTGAAGCTTTCTTT CASSSRERGEAFF
. . TRBJ1-6 TRBV6-1 TGTGCCAGCAGTGAAGGGGTGGGACACGTCTTCTCACCCCTCCACTTT CASSEGVGHVFSPLHF
TRBD2 . TRBJ2-7 TRBV7-2 TGTGCCAGCAGCTTGGGACTAGCGGGGCGGTACGAGCAGTACTTC CASSLGLAGRYEQYF
. . TRBJ2-2 TRBV18 TGTGCCAGCTCACCCCCCGGAAGAGCCGGGGAGCTGTTTTTT CASSPPGRAGELFF
TRBD1 . TRBJ1-6 TRBV5-1 TGCGCCAGCAGCGGGGACAGGGATAATTCACCCCTCCACTTT CASSGDRDNSPLHF
. . TRBJ2-6 TRBV11-1 TGTGCCAGCGGATTTGGACTTAACTCTGGGGCCAACGTCCTGACTTTC CASGFGLNSGANVLTF
. . TRBJ1-5 TRBV3-1/TRBV3-2 TGTGCCAGCAGCCAAGATAGCCGACCGTTTGGCAATCAGCCCCAGCATTTT CASSQDSRPFGNQPQHF
TRBD2 . TRBJ2-4 TRBV29-1 TGCAGCGTAGTCACTAGCGGGGGGAGGGAAAACATTCAGTACTTC CSVVTSGGRENIQYF
. . TRBJ1-2 TRBV5-1 TGCGCCAGCAGCTTTTCGACAGAAATCTATGGCTACACCTTC CASSFSTEIYGYTF
TRBD2 . TRBJ2-2 TRBV24-1 TGTGCCACCAGTGAGGCCGGGACTAGCGGGGAAGGCACCGGGGAGCTGTTTTTT CATSEAGTSGEGTGELFF
TRBD1 . TRBJ1-4 TRBV25-1 TGTGCCAGCAGTGCGAGACAGGGACCTAATGAAAAACTGTTTTTT CASSARQGPNEKLFF
. few TRBJ1-1 TRBV29-1 TGCAGCGTTGAAGAATCTCCGGGATTT CSVEESPGF
TRBD2 . TRBJ2-5 TRBV2 TGTGCCAGCAGTGGCCTAGCGGGGGGACAAGAGACCCAGTACTTC CASSGLAGGQETQYF
TRBD1 . TRBJ1-2 TRBV12-3/TRBV12-4 TGTGCCAGCAGTGATGACAGGGTTGATGGCTACACCTTC CASSDDRVDGYTF
. once TRBJ2-3 TRBV27 TGTGCCAGCAGCTTACAGGGATCAGGCTTTACGCAGTATTTT CASSLQGSGFTQYF
. . TRBJ2-1 TRBV21-1 TGTGCCAGCAGTCAAAGTGGCGGGCGCTACAATGAGCAGTTCTTC CASSQSGGRYNEQFF
TRBD1 . TRBJ1-2 TRBV29-1 TGCAGCGTCGGGACAGGCGGCTACACCTTC CSVGTGGYTF
TRBD2 . TRBJ2-7 TRBV2 TGTGCCAGCAAATTAGCGGGGCCCACCTACGAGCAGTACTTC CASKLAGPTYEQYF
. . TRBJ1-3 TRBV19 TGTGCCAGTAGTATAATCCAGAGCTCTGGAAACACCATATATTTT CASSIIQSSGNTIYF
TRBD2 . TRBJ2-7 TRBV2 TGTGCCAGCGTTCTCAACTGGGCGGGAGGCTCCTACGAGCAGTACTTC CASVLNWAGGSYEQYF
TRBD1 . TRBJ2-7 TRBV6-5 TGTGCCAGCAGCTTCCAGGACAGGCTCCCCTACGAGCAGTACTTC CASSFQDRLPYEQYF
. . TRBJ2-7 TRBV15 TGTGCCACCAGCAGGGACGCCTCCTACGAGCAGTACTTC CATSRDASYEQYF
TRBD2 . TRBJ2-3 TRBV11-3 TGTGCCAGCAGCGGACGGGGGACTAGCGGGAGTGATACGCAGTATTTT CASSGRGTSGSDTQYF
TRBD1 . TRBJ2-7 TRBV2 TGTGCCAGCACGGGGGACAGGAGCCCCTACGAGCAGTACTTC CASTGDRSPYEQYF
. . TRBJ2-6 TRBV2 TGTGCCGGCTCAGACAGGAGACTACTTACTGGGGCCAACGTCCTGACTTTC CAGSDRRLLTGANVLTF
. once TRBJ2-3 TRBV7-3 TGTGCCAGCAGCGACAGCACAGATACGCAGTATTTT CASSDSTDTQYF
. few TRBJ2-5 TRBV7-9 TGTGCCAGCAGCGCCTCGGGGGCGCTCTTATCGCAAGAGACCCAGTACTTC CASSASGALLSQETQYF
TRBD1 . TRBJ1-1 TRBV5-5 TGTGCCAGCAGCCTGGACAGGGACTGGGCTTTCTTT CASSLDRDWAFF
TRBD1 . TRBJ1-2 TRBV15 TGTGCCACCAGCAGGGACCCACAGGGGAACTATGGCTACACCTTC CATSRDPQGNYGYTF
. . TRBJ1-4 TRBV7-2 TGTGCCAGCAGCCCCCCGGGCGTTGGTGAAAAACTGTTTTTT CASSPPGVGEKLFF
TRBD1 few TRBJ1-6 TRBV30 TGTGCCTGGAGTCCCGGACAGGCCTCCGGATCCTATAATTCACCCCTCCACTTT CAWSPGQASGSYNSPLHF
. . TRBJ2-2 TRBV6-6 TGTGCCAGCAGTTACGACGGTAACACCGGGGAGCTGTTTTTT CASSYDGNTGELFF
. . TRBJ1-1 TRBV9 TGTGCCAGCAGCTCCCCGGGGGGGTCAGCTTTCTTT CASSSPGGSAFF
. . TRBJ1-4 TRBV5-6 TGTGCCAGCATGGCCTGGGGCCGGGAAAAACTGTTTTTT CASMAWGREKLFF
TRBD1 . TRBJ2-7 TRBV5-1 TGCGCCAGCAGCAGGAGGGACAGGGTGGACGAGCAGTACTTC CASSRRDRVDEQYF
. . TRBJ1-5 TRBV15 TGTGCCACCAGCCGTGGGGATCAGCCCCAGCATTTT CATSRGDQPQHF
. . TRBJ1-3 TRBV21-1 TGTGCCAGCAGCAAAGTCCGGGAGAACTCTGGAAACACCATATATTTT CASSKVRENSGNTIYF
. . TRBJ2-3 TRBV3-1/TRBV3-2 TGTGCCAGCAGCCAAGGAGGCCGGGGTACGCAGTATTTT CASSQGGRGTQYF
. . TRBJ1-3 TRBV30 TGTGCCTGGGGGCTTCGGGGGAGCTCTGGAAACACCATATATTTT CAWGLRGSSGNTIYF
. . TRBJ1-1 TRBV18 TGTGCCAGCTCACCAGGCCAGTTGAACACTGAAGCTTTCTTT CASSPGQLNTEAFF
TRBD1 . TRBJ2-6 TRBV18 TGTGCCAGCTCACCACGGCGCCCGGGACAGGGCTCTGGGGCCAACGTCCTGACTTTC CASSPRRPGQGSGANVLTF
TRBD1 . TRBJ2-7 TRBV15 TGTGCCACCAGCCTATACAGGGGTTCCACCTACGAGCAGTACTTC CATSLYRGSTYEQYF
TRBD2 . TRBJ2-1 TRBV19 TGTGCCAGTAGTATCGGACCACTAGCGGGGGGCGCGGGCTACAATGAGCAGTTCTTC CASSIGPLAGGAGYNEQFF
. . TRBJ2-3 TRBV27 TGTGCCAGCAGCCCATACAGGGATACGCAGTATTTT CASSPYRDTQYF
. . TRBJ1-1 TRBV19 TGTGCCAGTAGTTTGGCAGGGAACACTGAAGCTTTCTTT CASSLAGNTEAFF